The present T cell receptor beta chain was sequenced within a study of blood T cell repertoires in COVID-19. Across the whole study: The United States, Italy and Spain were the sources of the acute and convalescent COVID-19 samples. The cDNA or gDNA used as material had been derived from T cells, B-cell-depleted T cells, or PBMCs.

The length of the CDR3 is 16 residues. In germline, CDR1 is SNHLY, CDR2 FYNNEI. J lost 4 bases, V lost 2 bases, and 7 bases had no gene match. This clone was picked up a small number of times. This sample also contains other DNA sequences that code for the same CDR3. Clones were read by immunoSEQ multiplex PCR, and TCRdb kept only the in-frame ones, dropping some. The sample includes about 110,000 clones, 71% of them seen just once. The TCR originated in a woman aged 40 to 55 with acute or convalescent COVID-19. The rearrangement uses TRBV2 and TRBJ2-7; 11 positions agree with TRBD2. The sequenced sample was peripheral blood. CDR3 in amino acids: CASSERLAGPSYEQYF. CDR3 nucleotides: TGTGCCAGCAGTGAAAGACTAGCGGGGCCCTCGTACGAGCAGTACTTC.